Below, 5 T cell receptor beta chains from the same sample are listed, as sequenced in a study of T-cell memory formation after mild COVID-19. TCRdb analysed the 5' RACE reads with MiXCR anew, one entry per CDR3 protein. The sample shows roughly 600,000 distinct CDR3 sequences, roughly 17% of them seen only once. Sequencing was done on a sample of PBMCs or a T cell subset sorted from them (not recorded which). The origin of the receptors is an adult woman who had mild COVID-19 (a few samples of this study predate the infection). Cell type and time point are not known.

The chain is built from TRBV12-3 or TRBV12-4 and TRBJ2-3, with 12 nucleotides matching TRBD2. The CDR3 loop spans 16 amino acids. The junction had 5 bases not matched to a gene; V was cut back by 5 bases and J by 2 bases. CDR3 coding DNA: TGTGCCAGCAGTCTAAGGACTAGCGGGGTCACAGATACGCAGTATTTT. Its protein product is CASSLRTSGVTDTQYF.

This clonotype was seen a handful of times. CDR3 region: CASNPASDADTQYF. For the CDR3, the DNA is TGTGCCAGCAACCCGGCATCCGACGCAGATACGCAGTATTTT. The chain couples TRBV6-5 to TRBJ2-3, with D uncertain. The ends were cut back, 7 bases at V and 4 bases at J, with 15 bases in the middle. Per the germline V gene, CDR1 is MNHEY and CDR2 is SVGAGI. This CDR3 contains 14 residues.

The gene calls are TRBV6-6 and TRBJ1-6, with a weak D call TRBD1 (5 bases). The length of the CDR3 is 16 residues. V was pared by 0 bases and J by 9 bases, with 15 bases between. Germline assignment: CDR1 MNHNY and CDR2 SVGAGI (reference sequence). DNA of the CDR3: TGTGCCAGCAGTTACTCGATATTGGGGGGGGGTTCACCCCTCCACTTT. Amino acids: CASSYSILGGGSPLHF.

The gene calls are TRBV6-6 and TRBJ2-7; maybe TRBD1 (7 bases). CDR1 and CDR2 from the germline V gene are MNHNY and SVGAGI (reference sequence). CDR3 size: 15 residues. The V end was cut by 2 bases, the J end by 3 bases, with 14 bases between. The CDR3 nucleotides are TGTGCCAGCAGTTACAAGTCAGGGGGGATCTACGAGCAGTACTTC. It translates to CASSYKSGGIYEQYF.

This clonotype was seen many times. CDR3 in amino acids: CASSSRTGTNEQYF. CDR3 coding DNA: TGTGCCAGCAGCTCCAGGACAGGGACAAACGAGCAGTACTTC. The V and J genes are TRBV7-2 and TRBJ2-7; 8 bases align to TRBD1. With V trimmed by 4 bases and J by 5 bases, 7 bases remained unmatched. Germline V gene data show CDR1 as SGHTA and CDR2 as FQGNSA. This CDR3 region has 14 residues. Combining the CDR3 with reference TRBV7-2 and TRBJ2-7 gives the whole variable domain GAGVSQSPSNKVTEKGKDVELRCDPISGHTALYWYRQSLGQGLEFLIYFQGNSAPDKSGLPSDRFSAERTGGSVSTLTIQRTQQEDSAVYLCASSSRTGTNEQYFGPGTRLTVT.